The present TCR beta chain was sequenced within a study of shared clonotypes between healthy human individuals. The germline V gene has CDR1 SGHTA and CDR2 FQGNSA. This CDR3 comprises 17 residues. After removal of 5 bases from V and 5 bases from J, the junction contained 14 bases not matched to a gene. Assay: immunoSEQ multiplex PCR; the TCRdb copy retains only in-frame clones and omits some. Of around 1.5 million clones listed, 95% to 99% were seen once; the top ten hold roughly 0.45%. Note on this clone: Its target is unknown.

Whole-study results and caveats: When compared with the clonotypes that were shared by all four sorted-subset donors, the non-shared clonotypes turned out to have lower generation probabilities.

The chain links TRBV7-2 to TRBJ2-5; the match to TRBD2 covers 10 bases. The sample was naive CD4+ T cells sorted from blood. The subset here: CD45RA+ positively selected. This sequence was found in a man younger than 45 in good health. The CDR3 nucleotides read TGTGCCAGCAGCAGGGCTAGCGGGAGTGGAGGGGCCGAGACCCAGTACTTC. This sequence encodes CASSRASGSGGAETQYF. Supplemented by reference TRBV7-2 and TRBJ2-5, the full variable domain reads GAGVSQSPSNKVTEKGKDVELRCDPISGHTALYWYRQSLGQGLEFLIYFQGNSAPDKSGLPSDRFSAERTGGSVSTLTIQRTQQEDSAVYLCASSRASGSGGAETQYFGPGTRLLVL.